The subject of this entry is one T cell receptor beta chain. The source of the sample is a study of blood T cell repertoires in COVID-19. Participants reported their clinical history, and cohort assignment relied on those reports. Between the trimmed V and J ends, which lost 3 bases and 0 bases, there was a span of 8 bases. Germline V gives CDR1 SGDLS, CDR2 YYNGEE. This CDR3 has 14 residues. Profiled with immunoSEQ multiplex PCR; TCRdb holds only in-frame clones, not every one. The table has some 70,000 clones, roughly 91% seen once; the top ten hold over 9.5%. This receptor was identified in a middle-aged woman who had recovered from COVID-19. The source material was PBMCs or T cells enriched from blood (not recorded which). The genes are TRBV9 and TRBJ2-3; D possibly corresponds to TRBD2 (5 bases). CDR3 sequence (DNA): TGTGCCAGCAGCGCCCAGCGGAGCACAGATACGCAGTATTTT. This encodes CASSAQRSTDTQYF.